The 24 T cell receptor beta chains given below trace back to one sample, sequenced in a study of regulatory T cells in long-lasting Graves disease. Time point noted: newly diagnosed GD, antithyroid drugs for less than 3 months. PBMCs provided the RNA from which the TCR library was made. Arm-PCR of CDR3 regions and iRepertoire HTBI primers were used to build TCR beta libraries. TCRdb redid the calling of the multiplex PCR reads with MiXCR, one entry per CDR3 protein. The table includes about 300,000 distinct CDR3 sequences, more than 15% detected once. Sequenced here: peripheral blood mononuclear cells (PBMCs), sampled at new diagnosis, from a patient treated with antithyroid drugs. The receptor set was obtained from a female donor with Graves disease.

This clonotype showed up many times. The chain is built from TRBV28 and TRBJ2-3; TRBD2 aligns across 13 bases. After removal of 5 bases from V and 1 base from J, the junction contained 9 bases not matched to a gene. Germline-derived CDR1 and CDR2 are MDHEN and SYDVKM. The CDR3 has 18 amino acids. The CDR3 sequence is CASSNGLAGDGGTDTQYF. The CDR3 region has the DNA TGTGCCAGCAGTAACGGACTAGCGGGAGACGGTGGCACAGATACGCAGTATTTT.

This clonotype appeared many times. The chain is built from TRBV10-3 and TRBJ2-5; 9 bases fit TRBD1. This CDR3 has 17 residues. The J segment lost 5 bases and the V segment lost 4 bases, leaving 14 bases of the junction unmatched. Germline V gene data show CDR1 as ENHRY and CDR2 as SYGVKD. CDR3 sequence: CAISVGDRVWMTETQYF. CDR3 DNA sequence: TGTGCCATCAGTGTAGGGGACAGGGTGTGGATGACGGAGACCCAGTACTTC.

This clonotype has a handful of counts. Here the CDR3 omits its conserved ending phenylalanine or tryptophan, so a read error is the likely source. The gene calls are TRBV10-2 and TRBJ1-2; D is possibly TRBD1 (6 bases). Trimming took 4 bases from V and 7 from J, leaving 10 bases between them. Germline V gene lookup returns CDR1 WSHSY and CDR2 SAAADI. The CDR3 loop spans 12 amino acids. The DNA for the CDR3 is TGCGCCAGCAGTGGAGGGGGGTCTGGCTACACCTCC. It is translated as CASSGGGSGYTS.

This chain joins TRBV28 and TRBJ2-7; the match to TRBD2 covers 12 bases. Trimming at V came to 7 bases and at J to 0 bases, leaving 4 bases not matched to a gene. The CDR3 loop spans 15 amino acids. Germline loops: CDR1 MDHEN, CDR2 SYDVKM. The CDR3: CASTTTSGSSYEQYF. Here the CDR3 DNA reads TGTGCCAGCACCACGACTAGCGGGAGCTCCTACGAGCAGTACTTC.

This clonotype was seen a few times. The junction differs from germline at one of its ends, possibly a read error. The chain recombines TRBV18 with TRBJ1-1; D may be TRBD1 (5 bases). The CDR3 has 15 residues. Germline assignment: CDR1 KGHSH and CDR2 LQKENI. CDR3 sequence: CVSSPLAGGGTEAFF. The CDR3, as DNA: TGTGTCAGCTCACCCCTCGCGGGGGGAGGGACTGAAGCTTTCTTT.

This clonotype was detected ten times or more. CDR3 sequence (DNA): TGTGCCTGGACCAGCGGGAAGTTGGATGAGCAGTTCTTC. Translated: CAWTSGKLDEQFF. This chain uses TRBV30 with TRBJ2-1, with TRBD2 matching 7 bases. Per the germline V gene, CDR1 is GTSNPN and CDR2 is SVGIG (reference sequence). V gave up 4 bases and J gave up 8 bases; unmatched junction bases: 8. The CDR3 has 13 residues.

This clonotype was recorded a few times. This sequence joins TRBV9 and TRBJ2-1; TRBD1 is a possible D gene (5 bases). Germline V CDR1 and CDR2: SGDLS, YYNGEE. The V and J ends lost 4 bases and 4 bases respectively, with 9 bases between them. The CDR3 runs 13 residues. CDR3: CASSPDTYNEQFF. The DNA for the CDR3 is TGTGCCAGCAGCCCGGACACTTACAATGAGCAGTTCTTC.

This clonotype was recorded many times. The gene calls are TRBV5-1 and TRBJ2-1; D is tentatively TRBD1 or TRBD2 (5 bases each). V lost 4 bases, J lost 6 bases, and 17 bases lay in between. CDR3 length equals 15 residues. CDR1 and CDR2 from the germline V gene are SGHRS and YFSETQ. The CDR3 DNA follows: TGCGCCAGCAGCGAAGGGGCAACAGCGGTCAATGAGCAGTTCTTC. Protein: CASSEGATAVNEQFF.

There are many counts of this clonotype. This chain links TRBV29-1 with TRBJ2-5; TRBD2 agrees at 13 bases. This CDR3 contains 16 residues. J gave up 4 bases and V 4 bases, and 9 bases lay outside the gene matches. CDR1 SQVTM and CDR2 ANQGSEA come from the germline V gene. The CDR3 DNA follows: TGCAGCGTTGGGAGGACTAGCGGGAGTACCTCAGAGACCCAGTACTTC. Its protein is CSVGRTSGSTSETQYF. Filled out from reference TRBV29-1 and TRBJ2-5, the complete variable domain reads SAVISQKPSRDICQRGTSLTIQCQVDSQVTMMFWYRQQPGQSLTLIATANQGSEATYESGFVIDKFPISRPNLTFSTLTVSNMSPEDSSIYLCSVGRTSGSTSETQYFGPGTRLLVL.

The CDR3 nucleotides read TGTGCCAGCAGCTTACACGGCCAGGTGAACACTGAAGCTTTCTTT. Protein: CASSLHGQVNTEAFF. This chain uses TRBV11-2 with TRBJ1-1; D is uncertain. V lost 2 bases and J 0 bases, leaving 10 bases between the germline ends. Germline V gene data show CDR1 as SGHAT and CDR2 as FQNNGV. The CDR3 spans 15 residues.

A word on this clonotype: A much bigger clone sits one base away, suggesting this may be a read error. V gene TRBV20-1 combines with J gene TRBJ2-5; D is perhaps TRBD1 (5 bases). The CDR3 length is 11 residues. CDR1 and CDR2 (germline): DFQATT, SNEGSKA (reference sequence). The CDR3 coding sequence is TGCAGTGCGCAAGACAGAGAGACCCACTACTTC. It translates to CSAQDRETHYF.

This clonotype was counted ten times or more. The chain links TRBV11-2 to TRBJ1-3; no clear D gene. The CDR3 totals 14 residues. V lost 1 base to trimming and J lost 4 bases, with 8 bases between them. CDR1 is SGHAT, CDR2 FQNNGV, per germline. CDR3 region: CASSLVQPGNTIYF. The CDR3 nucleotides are TGTGCCAGCAGCTTAGTACAGCCGGGAAACACCATATATTTT.

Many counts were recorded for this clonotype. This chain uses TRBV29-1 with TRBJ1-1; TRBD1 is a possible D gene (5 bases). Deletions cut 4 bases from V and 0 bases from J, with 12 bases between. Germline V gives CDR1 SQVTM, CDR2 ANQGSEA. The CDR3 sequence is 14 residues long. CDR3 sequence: CSVGVGGMNTEAFF. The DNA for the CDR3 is TGCAGCGTTGGGGTGGGGGGAATGAACACTGAAGCTTTCTTT.

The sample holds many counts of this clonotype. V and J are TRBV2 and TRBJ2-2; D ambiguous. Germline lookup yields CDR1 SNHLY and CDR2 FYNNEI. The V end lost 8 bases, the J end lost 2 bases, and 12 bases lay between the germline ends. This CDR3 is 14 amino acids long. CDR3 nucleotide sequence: TGTGCCAGCCTTAAAGGGCCAAACACCGGGGAGCTGTTTTTT. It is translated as CASLKGPNTGELFF. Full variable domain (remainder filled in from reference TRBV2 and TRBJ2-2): EPEVTQTPSHQVTQMGQEVILRCVPISNHLYFYWYRQILGQKVEFLVSFYNNEISEKSEIFDDQFSVERPDGSNFTLKIRSTKLEDSAMYFCASLKGPNTGELFFGEGSRLTVL.

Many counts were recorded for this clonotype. The CDR3 here is CAIPSGIYEQYF. In DNA, the CDR3 is TGTGCCATCCCCTCAGGGATCTACGAGCAGTACTTC. The chain is built from TRBV19 and TRBJ2-7; D might be TRBD1 (5 bases). CDR1 and CDR2 (germline): LNHDA, SQIVND (reference sequence). The V end was cut by 10 bases, the J end by 3 bases, with 13 bases between. The length of the CDR3 is 12 residues.

CDR3 in amino acids: CASSLGSLGGEEQFF. The CDR3 DNA reads as TGCGCCAGCAGCCTGGGGTCGCTGGGCGGGGAAGAGCAGTTCTTC. The genes are TRBV5-1 and TRBJ2-1, with D perhaps matching TRBD2 (6 bases). The V gene's germline CDR1 is SGHRS and CDR2 YFSETQ. V was shortened by 4 bases and J by 10 bases, with 21 bases between the two germline ends. The CDR3 consists of 15 residues.

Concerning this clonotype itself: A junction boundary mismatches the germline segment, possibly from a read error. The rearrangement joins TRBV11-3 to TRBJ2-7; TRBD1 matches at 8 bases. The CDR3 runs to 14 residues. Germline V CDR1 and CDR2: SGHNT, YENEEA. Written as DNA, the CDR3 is TGTGCCAGCAGTCCCGGGACAGGAGCCCACGATCAGTACTTC. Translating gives CASSPGTGAHDQYF.

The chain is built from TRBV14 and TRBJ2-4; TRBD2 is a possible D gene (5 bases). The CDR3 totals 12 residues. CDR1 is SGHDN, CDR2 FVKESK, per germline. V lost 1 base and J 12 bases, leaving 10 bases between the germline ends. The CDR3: CASSQALGSQYF. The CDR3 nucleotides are TGTGCCAGCAGCCAAGCGCTGGGGAGTCAGTACTTC.

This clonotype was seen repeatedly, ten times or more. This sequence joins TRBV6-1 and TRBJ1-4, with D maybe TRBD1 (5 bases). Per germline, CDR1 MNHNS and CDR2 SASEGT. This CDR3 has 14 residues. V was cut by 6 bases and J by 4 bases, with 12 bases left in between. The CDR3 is CASRDSWGNEKLFF. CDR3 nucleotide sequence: TGTGCCAGCAGAGACAGTTGGGGTAATGAAAAACTGTTTTTT.

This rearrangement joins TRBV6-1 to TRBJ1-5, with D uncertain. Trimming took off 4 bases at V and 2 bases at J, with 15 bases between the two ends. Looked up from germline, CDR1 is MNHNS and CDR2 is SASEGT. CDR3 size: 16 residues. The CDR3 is CASSVVYTGGNQPQHF. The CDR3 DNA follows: TGTGCCAGCAGTGTAGTGTACACCGGGGGCAATCAGCCCCAGCATTTT.

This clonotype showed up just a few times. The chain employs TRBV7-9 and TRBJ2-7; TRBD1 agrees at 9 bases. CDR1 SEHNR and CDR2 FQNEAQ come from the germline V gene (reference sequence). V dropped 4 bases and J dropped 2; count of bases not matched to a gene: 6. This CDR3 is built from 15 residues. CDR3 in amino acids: CASSSDRGDTYEQYF. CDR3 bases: TGTGCCAGCAGCTCGGACAGGGGTGACACCTACGAGCAGTACTTC.

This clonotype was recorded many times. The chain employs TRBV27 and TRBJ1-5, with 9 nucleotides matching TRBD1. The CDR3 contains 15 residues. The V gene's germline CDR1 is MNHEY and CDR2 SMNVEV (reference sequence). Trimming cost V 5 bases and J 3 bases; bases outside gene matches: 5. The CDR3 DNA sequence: TGTGCCAGCAGTCGGGACAGGGCTAACAATCAGCCCCAGCATTTT. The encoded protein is CASSRDRANNQPQHF.

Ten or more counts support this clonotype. This CDR3 is CASSLSQINEKLFF. The CDR3 DNA reads TGTGCCAGCAGTTTATCACAGATTAATGAAAAACTGTTTTTT. The chain carries TRBV28 and TRBJ1-4; D is unclear. CDR3 size: 14 residues. Trimming pared 1 base from V and 4 bases from J, leaving 7 bases between. CDR1 is MDHEN and CDR2 is SYDVKM in the germline V gene. Full variable domain (rest looked up from reference TRBV28 and TRBJ1-4): DVKVTQSSRYLVKRTGEKVFLECVQDMDHENMFWYRQDPGLGLRLIYFSYDVKMKEKGDIPEGYSVSREKKERFSLILESASTNQTSMYLCASSLSQINEKLFFGSGTQLSVL.

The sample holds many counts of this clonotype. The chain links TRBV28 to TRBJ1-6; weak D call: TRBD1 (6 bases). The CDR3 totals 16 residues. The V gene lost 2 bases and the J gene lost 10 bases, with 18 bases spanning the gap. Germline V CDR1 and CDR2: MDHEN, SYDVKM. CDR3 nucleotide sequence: TGTGCCAGCAGTTTAATGGCAAACAGGGTACGATCACCCCTCCACTTT. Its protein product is CASSLMANRVRSPLHF.